Listed below are T cell receptor beta chains from one sample, sequenced in a study of blood T cell repertoires in COVID-19. The protocol was immunoSEQ multiplex PCR, while the TCRdb copy is restricted to in-frame clones and leaves out a portion. The sample includes about 110,000 clones, roughly 88% of them seen just once. The specimen sequenced was peripheral blood. These TCRs come from a human donor in a cohort sampled during active COVID-19. CDR3s include the opening cysteine and the closing phenylalanine or tryptophan. The D gene is left open where the match is weak. Size is omitted from some rows. Given values are once, few, many or a class for expanded clones.

>-|TRBJ1-2|TRBV4-2|15|TRBD1
CASSQGTDTDWGYTF
TGTGCCAGCAGCCAGGGGACAGATACGGACTGGGGCTACACCTTC
>few|TRBJ1-4|TRBV19|16|-
CASSSFPRGTNEKLFF
TGTGCCAGTAGTAGCTTCCCTAGGGGGACTAATGAAAAACTGTTTTTT
>-|TRBJ2-2|TRBV7-3|14|TRBD2
CASSLYGGGGELFF
TGTGCCAGCAGCTTATACGGGGGGGGCGGGGAGCTGTTTTTT
>-|TRBJ1-2|TRBV9|17|-
CASSVVQGKGVIGGYTF
TGTGCCAGCAGCGTAGTACAGGGTAAGGGGGTTATCGGTGGCTACACCTTC
>-|TRBJ1-1|TRBV5-1|14|-
CASSSRTSDSEAFF
TGCGCCAGCAGCAGCCGGACATCCGACTCTGAAGCTTTCTTT
>-|TRBJ1-4|TRBV7-2|14|-
CASSLRGTNEKLFF
TGTGCCAGCAGCTTACGGGGGACTAATGAAAAACTGTTTTTT
>-|TRBJ2-2|TRBV9|16|TRBD2
CASSVHGGADTGELFF
TGTGCCAGCAGCGTCCACGGGGGGGCGGACACCGGGGAGCTGTTTTTT
>-|TRBJ2-7|TRBV5-1|15|-
CASSSIPGSSYEQYF
TGCGCCAGCAGCTCGATACCGGGGTCCTCCTACGAGCAGTACTTC
>-|TRBJ1-1|TRBV19|14|TRBD1
CASSPGQGSSEAFF
TGTGCCAGTAGCCCGGGACAGGGAAGCTCTGAAGCTTTCTTT
>-|TRBJ2-3|TRBV5-5|16|TRBD1
CASSFSPGQAGDTQYF
TGTGCCAGCAGCTTCTCACCGGGACAGGCGGGAGATACGCAGTATTTT
>-|TRBJ1-4|TRBV6-5|13|-
CASSLEGREKLFF
TGTGCCAGCAGTTTGGAGGGGAGGGAAAAACTGTTTTTT
>-|TRBJ1-1|TRBV18|13|TRBD1
CASSGTGGTEAFF
TGTGCCAGCTCAGGGACAGGGGGCACTGAAGCTTTCTTT
>few|TRBJ2-1|TRBV5-1|13|-
CASSSGQNNEQFF
TGCGCCAGCAGCTCCGGACAGAACAATGAGCAGTTCTTC
>once|TRBJ1-2|TRBV14|14|TRBD1
CASSQDVTGDGYTF
TGTGCCAGCAGCCAAGATGTCACAGGGGATGGCTACACCTTC
>-|TRBJ2-7|TRBV9|15|TRBD1
CASSSGQGAPYEQYF
TGTGCCAGCAGCTCCGGACAGGGGGCTCCCTACGAGCAGTACTTC
>-|TRBJ1-4|TRBV7-6|15|-
CASSPLTRGGEKLFF
TGTGCCAGCAGCCCACTCACGCGGGGGGGGGAAAAACTGTTTTTT
>-|TRBJ1-1|TRBV28|13|-
CASSPSSNTEAFF
TGTGCCAGCAGTCCCTCGTCGAACACTGAAGCTTTCTTT
>-|TRBJ2-1|TRBV15|16|TRBD2
CATSREAGGLYNEQFF
TGTGCCACCAGCCGAGAGGCGGGGGGGCTTTACAATGAGCAGTTCTTC
>-|TRBJ2-4|TRBV10-3|17|-
CAIRFDQGDLAKNIQYF
TGTGCCATCAGATTTGATCAGGGCGACCTAGCCAAAAACATTCAGTACTTC
>-|TRBJ2-1|TRBV19|15|TRBD2
CASSIVTSGRNEQFF
TGTGCCAGTAGTATAGTGACTAGCGGGAGGAATGAGCAGTTCTTC
>once|TRBJ2-7|TRBV29-1|12|-
CSVEEQGYEQYF
TGCAGCGTTGAAGAACAGGGTTACGAGCAGTACTTC
>-|TRBJ1-1|TRBV5-1|15|TRBD1
CASSFGDRLNTEAFF
TGCGCCAGCAGCTTTGGGGACAGGTTGAACACTGAAGCTTTCTTT
>-|TRBJ2-1|TRBV7-9|12|-
CASSLVDIEQFF
TGTGCCAGCAGCTTAGTGGACATAGAGCAGTTCTTC
>-|TRBJ2-3|TRBV13|15|-
CASSLGPQVTDTQYF
TGTGCCAGCAGCTTAGGCCCCCAGGTTACAGATACGCAGTATTTT
>-|TRBJ2-1|TRBV6-5|15|TRBD2
CASSSGGGGYNEQFF
TGTGCCAGCTCTAGCGGCGGGGGAGGCTACAATGAGCAGTTCTTC
>-|TRBJ2-2|TRBV11-2|16|TRBD1
CASSRGQGLITGELFF
TGTGCCAGCAGCCGTGGACAGGGACTCATCACCGGGGAGCTGTTTTTT
>-|TRBJ2-7|TRBV2|15|TRBD1
CASSGQGTPGHEQYF
TGTGCCAGCAGTGGACAGGGGACCCCAGGCCACGAGCAGTACTTC
>once|TRBJ1-3|TRBV28|15|-
CASSWTVISGNTIYF
TGTGCCAGCAGTTGGACAGTTATCTCTGGAAACACCATATATTTT
>-|TRBJ1-1|TRBV7-3|15|TRBD1
CASSYEGQGNTEAFF
TGTGCCAGCAGCTATGAAGGACAGGGGAACACTGAAGCTTTCTTT
>-|TRBJ2-5|TRBV5-1|16|TRBD1
CASSPGTGRPKETQYF
TGCGCCAGCAGCCCAGGGACAGGCCGGCCTAAGGAGACCCAGTACTTC
>-|TRBJ2-2|TRBV27|14|-
CASRGILGSGELFF
TGTGCCAGCAGGGGGATACTAGGGTCCGGGGAGCTGTTTTTT
>few|TRBJ1-4|TRBV4-1|15|TRBD1
CASSQNPGTGEKLFF
TGCGCCAGCAGCCAAAATCCCGGGACAGGTGAAAAACTGTTTTTT
>-|TRBJ1-1|TRBV7-8|13|TRBD1
CASSMYRGTEAFF
TGTGCCAGCAGCATGTACAGGGGAACTGAAGCTTTCTTT
>-|TRBJ2-2|TRBV19|15|TRBD1
CASSIRTGNTGELFF
TGTGCCAGTAGTATTAGGACAGGGAACACCGGGGAGCTGTTTTTT
>-|TRBJ1-2|TRBV5-1|17|-
CASSSRPVSTEDYGYTF
TGCGCCAGCAGCTCGAGGCCGGTTTCAACGGAGGACTATGGCTACACCTTC
>-|TRBJ2-2|TRBV19|14|-
CASRAVANTGELFF
TGTGCCAGTAGAGCGGTCGCGAACACCGGGGAGCTGTTTTTT
>-|TRBJ2-1|TRBV19|11|-
CASRLGDEQFF
TGTGCCAGTAGATTGGGCGATGAGCAGTTCTTC
>-|TRBJ2-1|TRBV5-1|13|TRBD1
CASSLGRGYEQFF
TGCGCCAGCAGCTTGGGCAGGGGGTATGAGCAGTTCTTC
>-|TRBJ2-1|TRBV6-2/TRBV6-3|15|TRBD2
CASSTSGGWGNEQFF
TGTGCCAGCAGTACTAGCGGGGGGTGGGGCAATGAGCAGTTCTTC
>-|TRBJ1-3|TRBV10-2|17|-
CASSPLRGGETGNTIYF
TGCGCCAGCAGCCCCCTCCGAGGGGGGGAAACTGGAAACACCATATATTTT
>-|TRBJ2-2|TRBV19|17|TRBD2
CASSHASAGEGTGELFF
TGTGCCAGTAGCCACGCGTCAGCGGGAGAGGGAACCGGGGAGCTGTTTTTT
>-|TRBJ2-1|TRBV7-3|14|TRBD1
CASSGDRINNEQFF
TGTGCCAGCAGCGGGGACAGGATTAACAATGAGCAGTTCTTC
>once|TRBJ1-2|TRBV5-6|15|-
CASTDTEPLRSGYTF
TGTGCCAGCACCGATACAGAACCCCTAAGGTCTGGCTACACCTTC
>-|TRBJ2-2|TRBV18|17|-
CASSPGQVGGNTGELFF
TGTGCCAGCTCACCAGGACAGGTGGGAGGAAACACCGGGGAGCTGTTTTTT
>few|TRBJ1-1|TRBV9|14|-
CASSAGGGNTEAFF
TGTGCCAGCAGCGCCGGCGGGGGGAACACTGAAGCTTTCTTT
>-|TRBJ2-7|TRBV29-1|15|TRBD1
CSVEWDRDTSYEQYF
TGCAGCGTTGAATGGGACAGGGATACCTCCTACGAGCAGTACTTC
>-|TRBJ2-7|TRBV28|12|TRBD1
CASRDRGNEQYF
TGTGCCAGCAGGGACAGGGGTAACGAGCAGTACTTC
>-|TRBJ2-4|TRBV7-9|16|TRBD2
CASSPGTSGGKNIQYF
TGTGCCAGCAGCCCCGGGACTAGCGGGGGGAAAAACATTCAGTACTTC
>-|TRBJ2-6|TRBV5-1|18|TRBD1
CASSPSGQGSAGANVLTF
TGCGCCAGCAGCCCCTCGGGACAGGGATCTGCGGGGGCCAACGTCCTGACTTTC
>-|TRBJ2-7|TRBV20-1|16|TRBD2
CSASPRSGTRSYEQYF
TGCAGTGCTAGTCCCAGGTCGGGGACTAGGAGCTACGAGCAGTACTTC
>-|TRBJ1-1|TRBV7-6|14|TRBD1
CASSPGQGLTEAFF
TGTGCCAGCAGCCCGGGACAGGGTTTAACTGAAGCTTTCTTT
>-|TRBJ2-3|TRBV18|15|TRBD2
CASSRSSGMGDTQYF
TGTGCCAGCTCCCGGTCTAGCGGGATGGGAGATACGCAGTATTTT
>-|TRBJ1-4|TRBV18|16|TRBD1
CASSLLQGAVNEKLFF
TGTGCCAGCTCACTTCTACAGGGGGCGGTTAATGAAAAACTGTTTTTT
>-|TRBJ2-7|TRBV9|14|-
CASSVGDWTYEQYF
TGTGCCAGCAGCGTAGGGGACTGGACCTACGAGCAGTACTTC
>-|TRBJ1-2|TRBV7-3|15|TRBD1
CASSYGQGASYGYTF
TGTGCCAGCAGTTATGGACAGGGGGCCTCCTATGGCTACACCTTC
>-|TRBJ2-7|TRBV6-5|14|TRBD1
CASSPGQRVDEQYF
TGTGCCAGCAGCCCGGGACAGAGGGTGGACGAGCAGTACTTC
>-|TRBJ1-1|TRBV19|13|-
CASSIFSGDDAFF
TGTGCCAGTAGTATATTCTCCGGGGATGATGCTTTCTTT
>-|TRBJ1-1|TRBV6-5|14|TRBD1
CASSYLTGRAEAFF
TGTGCCAGCAGTTACCTGACAGGGCGGGCTGAAGCTTTCTTT
>-|TRBJ2-7|TRBV5-4|15|TRBD2
CASSLVGLAFHEQYF
TGTGCCAGCAGCTTGGTGGGACTAGCGTTCCACGAGCAGTACTTC
>-|TRBJ2-2|TRBV9|16|-
CASSVGPGGATGELFF
TGTGCCAGCAGCGTAGGCCCAGGAGGGGCCACCGGGGAGCTGTTTTTT